Given below is one T cell receptor beta chain in context. Using immunoSEQ multiplex PCR, the repertoire was profiled, and TCRdb retains in-frame clones only, with some absent. The repertoire holds about 51,000 clones, 75% to 90% seen once, with 16% in the top ten. The data were obtained in a study of PD-L1 blockade in urothelial cancer. Germline loops: CDR1 MGHRA, CDR2 YSYEKL. V was pared by 6 bases and J by 1 base, with 15 bases of the junction left unmatched. There are 18 residues in the CDR3. The origin of this receptor is a man in his 60s with urothelial cancer. Sequencing was performed on PBMCs, taken around atezolizumab (anti-PD-L1) treatment. This chain joins TRBV4-1 and TRBJ1-3; 7 positions match TRBD1. CDR3 in amino acids: CASRPTRDSDFSGNTIYF. CDR3 nucleotide sequence: TGCGCCAGCAGGCCCACTCGGGACAGCGACTTTTCTGGAAACACCATATATTTT.